A selection of T cell receptor beta chains follows, all from one sample in a study of cytomegalovirus exposure and HLA in healthy donors. The repertoire was sequenced with immunoSEQ multiplex PCR; TCRdb's copy has only in-frame clones and lacks some. Among some 150,000 clones, roughly four fifths were seen once, and the ten largest hold just over 2%. Sequencing used PBMCs. The receptors originated from a woman in her twenties or thirties in good health and CMV-seropositive. The CDR3 runs from the conserved cysteine through the conserved F or W. The D gene is left open where the match is weak. Clone size, where shown, is once, few, many, or a class for clones that have expanded.

j_gene,d_gene,abundance,v_gene,CDR3nt,CDR3aa
TRBJ2-5,TRBD2,-,TRBV19,TGTGCCAGTAGCCGACCGGGAGGGGAGACCCAGTACTTC,CASSRPGGETQYF
TRBJ2-1,-,-,TRBV9,TGTGCCAGCAGCGTATTGCCCGAGTCTGAGCAGTTCTTC,CASSVLPESEQFF
TRBJ2-3,TRBD1,few,TRBV7-8,TGTGCCAGCAGCCCCCTTGGACCCGGGACAGGGGGCGGTACGCAGTATTTT,CASSPLGPGTGGGTQYF
TRBJ2-3,-,once,TRBV6-1,TGTGCCAGCACGTTTACAGACCCGGCGGATACGCAGTATTTT,CASTFTDPADTQYF
TRBJ2-1,TRBD2,-,TRBV6-5,TGTGCCAGCAGTTTCAGACTAGCATACAATGAGCAGTTCTTC,CASSFRLAYNEQFF
TRBJ1-2,-,-,TRBV6-5,TGTGCCAGCACTTCACCGACACGAACTAACTATGGCTACACCTTC,CASTSPTRTNYGYTF
TRBJ2-2,TRBD1,-,TRBV6-5,TGTGCCAGCAGGTGGGGACAGGGATCCGGGGAGCTGTTTTTT,CASRWGQGSGELFF
TRBJ1-1,-,-,TRBV6-5,TGTGCCAGCAGTAGAGCAGGGCGCATTAACACTGAAGCTTTCTTT,CASSRAGRINTEAFF
TRBJ1-6,TRBD1,-,TRBV19,TGTGCCACAGGGGGCTTTAATTCACCCCTCCACTTT,CATGGFNSPLHF
TRBJ2-3,-,-,TRBV9,TGTGCCAGCAGCGTAGTAGCGGCTAGCACAGATACGCAGTATTTT,CASSVVAASTDTQYF
TRBJ2-3,-,-,TRBV5-1,TGCGCCAGCAGCTCCATTCCCACAGATACGCAGTATTTT,CASSSIPTDTQYF
TRBJ2-3,-,-,TRBV27,TGTGCCAGCAGTCCACAGGGAACAGATACGCAGTATTTT,CASSPQGTDTQYF
TRBJ1-1,TRBD1,-,TRBV5-1,TGCGCCAGCAACAAAGGACAGGGGGCTAACATGAACACTGAAGCTTTCTTT,CASNKGQGANMNTEAFF
TRBJ1-1,-,-,TRBV18,TGTGCCAGCTCACCCAAAGGGGTTAGCACTGAAGCTTTCTTT,CASSPKGVSTEAFF
TRBJ1-2,TRBD1,-,TRBV7-2,TGTGCCAGCAGCTGGGGGGACAGGTCCCAATCTGGCTACACCTTC,CASSWGDRSQSGYTF
TRBJ2-1,TRBD1,-,TRBV5-1,TGCGCCAGCAGCATGACAGGGGCGAACAATGAGCAGTTCTTC,CASSMTGANNEQFF
TRBJ2-7,TRBD2,-,TRBV5-4,TGTGCCAGCACCCGACTGGGCGGGGGGTTTGAGCAGTACTTC,CASTRLGGGFEQYF
TRBJ2-1,TRBD2,few,TRBV2,TGTGCCAGCAGAAGGCTAGCGGTACACAATGAGCAGTTCTTC,CASRRLAVHNEQFF
TRBJ2-3,TRBD2,-,TRBV7-6,TGTGCCAGCAGGGACGGCCTAGCGGGAGCCGGAACAGATACGCAGTATTTT,CASRDGLAGAGTDTQYF
TRBJ2-7,-,-,TRBV6-5,TGTGCCAGCACCACAGGCAGGACCTACGAGCAGTACTTC,CASTTGRTYEQYF
TRBJ2-3,TRBD2,few,TRBV7-9,TGTTCCAGCAGCTTCCCGAATAGCGGGGGGGACCCAGATACGCAGTATTTT,CSSSFPNSGGDPDTQYF
TRBJ2-7,TRBD2,once,TRBV6-1,TGTGCCAGCAGTGTAAGGCGGGAGACGAGCGAGCAGTACTTC,CASSVRRETSEQYF
TRBJ2-3,-,-,TRBV30,TGTGCCTGGACGGACCCGCGGGGTTCAGATACGCAGTATTTT,CAWTDPRGSDTQYF
TRBJ1-5,-,-,TRBV10-3,TGTGCCATCAGTGGCCAGCAGGGGAATCAGCCCCAGCATTTT,CAISGQQGNQPQHF
TRBJ1-2,-,-,TRBV5-4,TGTGCCAGCAGCTTGGTGGACAGCAACTATGGCTACACCTTC,CASSLVDSNYGYTF
TRBJ1-3,-,-,TRBV18,TGTGCCAGCTCACCCACAGGGATTAGCTCTGGAAACACCATATATTTT,CASSPTGISSGNTIYF
TRBJ1-2,TRBD1,-,TRBV16,TGTGCCAGCAGCTCCCGGACAGGGATATATGGCTACACCTTC,CASSSRTGIYGYTF
TRBJ2-4,TRBD1,once,TRBV27,TGTGCCAGCAGTTTCGACAGGGGGGGTGGGATTCAGTACTTC,CASSFDRGGGIQYF
TRBJ2-5,TRBD2,-,TRBV6-6,TGTGCCAGCAGCCGGACTAGCACACCCCAAGAGACCCAGTACTTC,CASSRTSTPQETQYF
TRBJ1-2,-,-,TRBV5-6,TGTGCCAGCAGCCCCAGGGTCGGGTATGGCTACACCTTC,CASSPRVGYGYTF
TRBJ1-6,TRBD1,-,TRBV6-1,TGTGCCAGCAGTGGACAGGGAGGTTCACCCCTCCACTTT,CASSGQGGSPLHF
TRBJ1-2,-,-,TRBV9,TGTGCCAGCAGGGGGGCCCTCTATGGCTACACCTTC,CASRGALYGYTF
TRBJ2-7,TRBD2,-,TRBV6-5,TGTGCCAGCAGTTTAGCGGGAGAGTTCTACGAGCAGTACTTC,CASSLAGEFYEQYF
TRBJ1-6,-,-,TRBV27,TGTGCCAGCACTCAGACTGCCAATTCACCCCTCCACTTT,CASTQTANSPLHF
TRBJ1-2,TRBD1,few,TRBV6-6,TGTGCCAGCAGCGACAGGGAGGAAGGGGGCTACACCTTC,CASSDREEGGYTF
TRBJ1-6,TRBD1,few,TRBV6-5,TGTGCCAGCAGCCTGGACAGGGGTAATTCACCCCTCCACTTT,CASSLDRGNSPLHF
TRBJ2-1,TRBD2,few,TRBV2,TGTGCCAGCAGTGCACTAGCGGGGGCCAACAATGAGCAGTTCTTC,CASSALAGANNEQFF
TRBJ2-2,-,few,TRBV7-9,TGTGCCAGCAGCTGGAGGACGTTGAACACCGGGGAGCTGTTTTTT,CASSWRTLNTGELFF
TRBJ2-7,-,once,TRBV29-1,TGCAGCGTTGAACACGAAGCGTATGACGAGCAGTACTTC,CSVEHEAYDEQYF
TRBJ2-7,TRBD1,-,TRBV9,TGTGCCAGCAGCCCCCGACAGGGTTTCCACGAGCAGTACTTC,CASSPRQGFHEQYF
TRBJ1-1,-,-,TRBV30,TGTGCCTGGTCGCTCTTGAGGAACACTGAAGCTTTCTTT,CAWSLLRNTEAFF
TRBJ2-6,TRBD1,-,TRBV6-5,TGTGCCAGCAGTACGGACAGGGTAATTAAGGTCCTGACTTTC,CASSTDRVIKVLTF
TRBJ2-1,-,-,TRBV30,TGTGCCTGGAGTGACTTCAATGAGCAGTTCTTC,CAWSDFNEQFF
TRBJ2-1,-,once,TRBV2,TGTGCCAGCAAGGAGCAGGGGCCAACTCATGAGCAGTTCTTC,CASKEQGPTHEQFF
TRBJ2-5,-,-,TRBV6-5,TGTGCCAGCAGTTATTCGGGGTCGAAAGAGACCCAGTACTTC,CASSYSGSKETQYF
TRBJ2-2,-,-,TRBV27,TGTGCCAGCAGTTTAGGTACAGGGAACACCGGGGAGCTGTTTTTT,CASSLGTGNTGELFF
TRBJ1-1,TRBD1,once,TRBV2,TGTGCCAACTTCGAGGGACAGGTGAACACTGAAGCTTTCTTT,CANFEGQVNTEAFF
TRBJ1-3,TRBD1,few,TRBV6-1,TGTGCCAGCAGTGAAGTACGGACAGGGACTGGAAACACCATATATTTT,CASSEVRTGTGNTIYF
TRBJ2-1,-,once,TRBV30,TGTGCCTGGAGTGTAGAGGTTAGCGTTTGGGGAACCTACAATGAGCAGTTCTTC,CAWSVEVSVWGTYNEQFF
TRBJ1-4,-,-,TRBV6-5,TGTGCCAGCAGTCGGGACTGGGGTAATGAAAAACTGTTTTTT,CASSRDWGNEKLFF